The 14 T cell receptor beta chains in this list originate from one sample, sequenced in a study of T cells in Graves' hyperthyroidism and ophthalmopathy. The investigators amplified TCR beta CDR3 regions from RNA transcripts. Initially, a first-round RT-PCR of the TCR CDR3 employed the HTBI primer set. TCRdb re-called the multiplex PCR reads through MiXCR, storing one row per CDR3 protein. The sample contains about 420,000 distinct CDR3 sequences, roughly 13% of which appear only once. Sequences were obtained from blood. All receptors come from a woman under 30 with Graves' hyperthyroidism.

In this sample, this clonotype turned up a few times. The V call is TRBV19, the J call TRBJ2-7; possibly TRBD1 for D (6 bases). CDR1 LNHDA and CDR2 SQIVND come from the germline V gene (reference sequence). V lost 8 bases to trimming and J lost 5 bases, with 19 bases between them. The CDR3 runs to 14 residues. CDR3 protein: CASSRGPGADEQYF. CDR3 nucleotides: TGTGCCAGTTCCCGGGGTCCAGGGGCAGACGAGCAGTACTTC.

This clonotype was counted at least ten times. The chain is built from TRBV6-1 and TRBJ1-5, with D tentatively TRBD1 (5 bases). Deletions cut 3 bases from V and 6 bases from J, with 12 bases between. Per the germline V gene, CDR1 is MNHNS and CDR2 is SASEGT. The CDR3 contains 14 residues. Here the CDR3 DNA reads TGTGCCAGCAGTGATCCTGAGGGGAGTCAGCCCCAGCATTTT. Its protein product is CASSDPEGSQPQHF.

This clonotype was picked up a small number of times. The chain employs TRBV6-1 and TRBJ2-1; no definite D call. V was pared by 6 bases and J by 4 bases, with 16 bases between. This CDR3 has 15 amino acids. Per the germline V gene, CDR1 is MNHNS and CDR2 is SASEGT. This CDR3 is CASSYGPNPYNEQFF. The CDR3 DNA sequence: TGTGCCAGCAGCTACGGGCCCAACCCGTACAATGAGCAGTTCTTC.

This clonotype appeared many times. The rearrangement joins TRBV18 to TRBJ1-1; unclear D gene. CDR1 is KGHSH and CDR2 is LQKENI in the germline V gene. V lost 3 bases, J lost 0 bases, and 11 bases lay in between. The length of the CDR3 is 15 residues. In DNA form, the CDR3 reads TGTGCCAGCTCACCTGAACCAGAAATGAACACTGAAGCTTTCTTT. Amino acids: CASSPEPEMNTEAFF.

This clonotype was counted many times. The chain carries TRBV5-1 and TRBJ2-7; 9 nucleotides align to TRBD1. This CDR3 is built from 16 residues. The ends lost 4 bases at V and 5 bases at J; junction bases unmatched: 13. Germline CDR1 is SGHRS and CDR2 is YFSETQ. The CDR3 here is CASSTGHTGGANEQYF. CDR3 in DNA: TGCGCCAGCAGCACTGGCCACACAGGGGGCGCGAACGAGCAGTACTTC. The entire variable domain, with the rest obtained from reference TRBV5-1 and TRBJ2-7, is as follows: KAGVTQTPRYLIKTRGQQVTLSCSPISGHRSVSWYQQTPGQGLQFLFEYFSETQRNKGNFPGRFSGRQFSNSRSEMNVSTLELGDSALYLCASSTGHTGGANEQYFGPGTRLTVT.

As for this clonotype: It may be a read error: a sequence one base away is much more abundant. The chain joins TRBV7-3 to TRBJ2-7, with no clear D. Deletions cut 2 bases from V and 9 bases from J, with 14 bases between. The length of the CDR3 is 13 residues. From germline, CDR1 is SGHTA and CDR2 FQGTGA. In DNA form, the CDR3 reads TGTGCCAGCAGCTTATCCCCCCGTAACGCGCAGTACTTC. As protein: CASSLSPRNAQYF.

This clonotype was counted many times. The chain employs TRBV7-2 and TRBJ2-3; 13 bases agree with TRBD2. This CDR3 is 17 amino acids long. The V gene's germline CDR1 is SGHTA and CDR2 FQGNSA. Trimming at V came to 5 bases and at J to 0 bases, leaving 5 bases not matched to a gene. CDR3 in amino acids: CASSRTSGSPSTDTQYF. The CDR3 nucleotides read TGTGCCAGCAGCCGGACTAGCGGGAGCCCTAGCACAGATACGCAGTATTTT. Looking up the rest from reference TRBV7-2 and TRBJ2-3 gives the full variable domain: GAGVSQSPSNKVTEKGKDVELRCDPISGHTALYWYRQSLGQGLEFLIYFQGNSAPDKSGLPSDRFSAERTGGSVSTLTIQRTQQEDSAVYLCASSRTSGSPSTDTQYFGPGTRLTVL.

This clonotype was seen many times. One junction end does not reproduce the germline sequence, and a read error may be involved. CDR3 loop: CASRNDRGESSHEQYF. The CDR3 DNA follows: TGTGCCAGCAGGAACGACAGGGGAGAGAGCTCCCACGAGCAGTACTTC. The V gene is TRBV6-2 or TRBV6-3, the J gene TRBJ2-7, with 8 nucleotides matching TRBD1. The V gene's germline CDR1 is MNHEY and CDR2 SVGEGT. CDR3 size: 16 residues.

This clonotype was detected only a few times. The chain combines TRBV7-9 with TRBJ2-1; D might be TRBD2 (6 bases). V was pared by 3 bases and J by 9 bases, with 12 bases between. The germline CDR1 and CDR2 sequences are SEHNR and FQNEAQ (reference sequence). The CDR3 is 13 residues long. CDR3 amino acids: CASSFGGESEQFF. The CDR3 DNA reads TGTGCCAGCAGCTTCGGGGGAGAATCTGAGCAGTTCTTC.

The genes are TRBV14 and TRBJ2-1, with 8 bases identical to TRBD2. Germline V CDR1 and CDR2: SGHDN, FVKESK. The length of the CDR3 is 15 residues. J gave up 7 bases and V 1 base, and 6 bases lay outside the gene matches. CDR3 coding DNA: TGTGCCAGCAGCCAAGCCGGACTAGCTGGGAATGAGCAGTTCTTC. It is translated as CASSQAGLAGNEQFF.

Many counts were recorded for this clonotype. This chain uses TRBV27 with TRBJ1-5; D is ambiguous. The length of the CDR3 is 13 residues. CDR1 MNHEY and CDR2 SMNVEV come from the germline V gene (reference sequence). V lost 3 bases to trimming and J lost 3 bases, with 6 bases between them. CDR3: CASSFRDNQPQHF. DNA of the CDR3: TGTGCCAGCAGTTTTCGGGACAATCAGCCCCAGCATTTT.

This chain joins TRBV12-3 or TRBV12-4 and TRBJ2-2, with a possible D match to TRBD2 (5 bases). The CDR3 runs to 17 residues. V lost 3 bases and J lost 4, with 18 bases in between. The CDR3 DNA follows: TGTGCCAGCAGTTTCTTATCCCCCGGGATGGGCACCGGGGAGCTGTTTTTT. Protein sequence: CASSFLSPGMGTGELFF.

This clonotype has more than one count but fewer than ten. This CDR3 fails to terminate in the conserved phenylalanine or tryptophan, so it likely reflects a read error. The chain links TRBV20-1 to TRBJ2-5; 7 bases line up with TRBD2. CDR1 is DFQATT and CDR2 is SNEGSKA in the germline V gene (reference sequence). There are 13 residues in the CDR3. V lost 6 bases and J lost 1; bases outside the gene matches: 5. CDR3 bases: TGCAGTGCCCACCTAGCGGCCCAAGAGACCCAGTACCTC. Its translation: CSAHLAAQETQYL.

In this sample, this clonotype turned up many times. CDR3 loop: CASSLVRGDLNTEAFF. The CDR3 DNA sequence: TGCGCCAGCAGCTTGGTTCGCGGAGATTTGAACACTGAAGCTTTCTTT. The rearrangement uses TRBV5-1 and TRBJ1-1, with D uncertain. This CDR3 has 16 residues. The germline V gene has CDR1 SGHRS and CDR2 YFSETQ. The V end was cut by 0 bases, the J end by 0 bases, with 12 bases between.